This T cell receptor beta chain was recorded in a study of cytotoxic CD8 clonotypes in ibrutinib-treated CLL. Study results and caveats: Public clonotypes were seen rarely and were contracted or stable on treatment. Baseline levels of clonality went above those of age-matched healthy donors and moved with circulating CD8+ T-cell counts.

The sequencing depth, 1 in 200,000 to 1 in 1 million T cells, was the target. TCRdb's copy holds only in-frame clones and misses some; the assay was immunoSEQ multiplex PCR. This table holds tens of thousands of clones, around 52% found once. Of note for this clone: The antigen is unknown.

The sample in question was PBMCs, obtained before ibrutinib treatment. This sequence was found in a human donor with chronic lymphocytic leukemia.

The CDR3, as DNA: TGCGCCAGCAGTTTCCTTGATTCACCCCTCCACTTT. It translates to CASSFLDSPLHF. This chain connects TRBV5-1 to TRBJ1-6; D is undetermined. The CDR3 length is 12 residues. CDR1 is SGHRS and CDR2 is YFSETQ in the germline V gene. The V and J ends lost 5 bases and 8 bases respectively, with 8 bases between them. Full variable domain (missing parts from reference TRBV5-1 and TRBJ1-6): KAGVTQTPRYLIKTRGQQVTLSCSPISGHRSVSWYQQTPGQGLQFLFEYFSETQRNKGNFPGRFSGRQFSNSRSEMNVSTLELGDSALYLCASSFLDSPLHFGNGTRLTVT.